This T cell receptor (beta chain) was recorded in a study of identifying expanded T cells in peripheral blood. Healthy donors had no documented immune events, such as infections, while sampled. This clone was picked up a small number of times. Its matching antigen is unknown. Findings of the study overall: Technical replicates showed about 1.2 changed clones; two weeks about 16; four weeks 19. Across healthy donors, higher total template counts meant significantly greater roughly 2-week count variance.

Measured with immunoSEQ multiplex PCR; TCRdb has only the in-frame clones, and not every one. Of fewer than 110,000 clones detected, 87% appear once; the ten largest clones hold approximately 17%. The trim removed 1 base at V and 4 bases at J, leaving 0 bases unmatched. This CDR3 is 14 amino acids long. Germline CDR1 and CDR2: MNHNS and SASEGT. The gene calls are TRBV6-1 and TRBJ1-2; 10 nucleotides align to TRBD1. Sequenced sample: blood. This clonotype was obtained from a person aged 18 to 70 in good health. The CDR3 here is CASSEGTGGYGYTF. Written as DNA, the CDR3 is TGTGCCAGCAGTGAAGGGACAGGGGGCTATGGCTACACCTTC.